The T cell receptor (beta chain) described here comes from a study of T cells in Graves' hyperthyroidism and ophthalmopathy. The CDR3 runs 14 residues. Trimming pared 0 bases from V and 3 bases from J, leaving 8 bases between. CDR1 and CDR2 from the germline V gene are MNHEY and SVGAGI. RNA transcripts provided the source from which TCR beta CDR3 regions were amplified. HTBI primers were employed in a first-round RT-PCR of the TCR CDR3. One entry per CDR3 protein, called by TCRdb with MiXCR from the multiplex PCR reads. The data hold a few hundred thousand distinct CDR3 sequences, with less than 25% observed a single time.

The chain recombines TRBV6-5 with TRBJ1-2; D remains ambiguous. The clonotype originates from a man between 18 and 29 years old with Graves' hyperthyroidism. Material for sequencing was blood. This CDR3 reads CASSYSKADYGYTF. DNA of the CDR3: TGTGCCAGCAGTTACTCCAAGGCGGACTATGGCTACACCTTC.